A selection of T cell receptor beta chains follows, all from one sample in a study of blood T cell repertoires in COVID-19. Some clones are missing from TCRdb's copy, which holds only in-frame ones; the method was immunoSEQ multiplex PCR. The table shows roughly 200,000 clones, with around nine tenths occurring only once. The sequenced sample consisted of peripheral blood. The origin of the receptors is a man aged 45 to 65 with COVID-19, enrolled during active disease. Each CDR3 is given without its conserved first and last residue. Each record gives: clone size, V gene, D gene, CDR3 protein. A D gene is named only where the DNA matches it firmly. Size is omitted from some rows. Given values are once, few, many or a class for expanded clones.

NA | TRBV10-3 | NA | AISESRTPSYNEQF
NA | TRBV7-8 | NA | ASSRIGGDQPQH
once | TRBV7-3 | NA | ASSYGQPGSEAF
NA | TRBV5-5 | NA | ASSRSGPNNEQF
once | TRBV19 | TRBD2 | ASSIFGLAGIAKNIQY
NA | TRBV5-4 | TRBD2 | ASRPGKGLAENTGELF
NA | TRBV24-1 | NA | ATSDPRVGPGGTDTQY
NA | TRBV7-8 | TRBD1 | ASSNTGGVRTKNTEAF
NA | TRBV11-1 | TRBD1 | ASSPRTGWDTEAF
NA | TRBV6-2/TRBV6-3 | NA | ASSAGLRSSYEQY
NA | TRBV6-5 | TRBD1 | ASRVQGAYTGELF
NA | TRBV28 | TRBD1 | ASRISGQGYQETQY
NA | TRBV18 | TRBD1 | ASSRGTGDTEAF
NA | TRBV5-4 | TRBD1 | ASSLDPGQKNSPLH
NA | TRBV10-3 | TRBD2 | ATGAGLAGIYNEQF
NA | TRBV5-4 | NA | ASSLDPGVSYGYT
NA | TRBV10-3 | TRBD1 | AIRQGWNEKLF
NA | TRBV18 | TRBD2 | ASSPTSGGSSYNEQF
NA | TRBV27 | TRBD1 | ASSRTGTGNTIY
NA | TRBV7-2 | NA | ASSLVGAMNTEAF
NA | TRBV9 | NA | ASSVKWSSEQF
NA | TRBV19 | TRBD2 | ASSPQGLAGGEQY
NA | TRBV18 | TRBD1 | ASSPPASQRTGAVLDTDTQY
NA | TRBV28 | NA | ASSFSGVFSPLH
NA | TRBV4-2 | NA | ASSQDPRTAYNEQF
NA | TRBV2 | NA | ASSDNRVDYGYT
once | TRBV27 | NA | ASRQGTSETSTDTQY
NA | TRBV5-1 | NA | ASSYHGGDTEAF
NA | TRBV7-8 | NA | ASSLDKNTEAF
NA | TRBV10-3 | TRBD2 | AAGGLAPSSTQY
once | TRBV27 | TRBD2 | ASKELAGAEQY
NA | TRBV7-2 | NA | ASSLGANRQETQY
NA | TRBV19 | TRBD1 | ASSGGQARGYT
NA | TRBV7-2 | NA | ASSLVLEVIQETQY
once | TRBV4-2 | TRBD1 | ASSRTSDRIRETQY